This T cell receptor (beta chain) derives from a study of blood T cells in healthy people across ages. General study findings and limits: One million T cells yielded diversity estimates that were considered underestimates.

Collection of approximately 9.3 milliliters of peripheral blood was performed for each donor. Total RNA extraction produced at least 5.5 micrograms (per sample) for the study. As for this clonotype: Its specificity is unknown.

The CDR3 loop spans 15 amino acids. V shed 2 bases and J 5 bases; nucleotides not matched to a gene: 6. Germline CDR1 is SGHAT and CDR2 is FQDESV (reference sequence). Combining a sample-barcoded 5' primer with a J-beta primer mix, a second PCR ran for 7 to 11 cycles. With 12 random nucleotides, a template-switch adaptor tagged each individual cDNA molecule. MiXCR, applied by TCRdb to the 5' RACE reads, yields one record per CDR3 protein. Of more than 650,000 distinct CDR3 sequences listed, about 20% were seen once; the top ten hold roughly 22%. Sequenced sample: blood. The clonotype was recovered from a man between 65 and 85 years old in good health. V usage is TRBV11-1 and J usage is TRBJ2-5; 9 nucleotides align to TRBD2. Written as DNA, the CDR3 is TGTGCCAGCAGCTTACCGGGACTAGCTTTTGAGACCCAGTACTTC. This encodes CASSLPGLAFETQYF.